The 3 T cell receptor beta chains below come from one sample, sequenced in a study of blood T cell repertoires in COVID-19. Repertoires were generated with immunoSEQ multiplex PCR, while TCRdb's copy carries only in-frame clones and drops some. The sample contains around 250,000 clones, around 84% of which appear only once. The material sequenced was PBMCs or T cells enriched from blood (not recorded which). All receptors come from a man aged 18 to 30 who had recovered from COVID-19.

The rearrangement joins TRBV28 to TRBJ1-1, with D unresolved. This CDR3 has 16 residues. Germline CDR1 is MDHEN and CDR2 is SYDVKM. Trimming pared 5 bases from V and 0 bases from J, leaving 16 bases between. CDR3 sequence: CASSPPYGNMNTEAFF. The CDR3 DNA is TGTGCCAGCAGTCCGCCCTACGGGAATATGAACACTGAAGCTTTCTTT.

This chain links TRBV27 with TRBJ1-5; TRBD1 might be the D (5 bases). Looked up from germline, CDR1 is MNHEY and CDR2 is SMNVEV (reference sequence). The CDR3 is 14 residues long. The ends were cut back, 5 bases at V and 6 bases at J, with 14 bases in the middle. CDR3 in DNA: TGTGCCAGCAGTCCCGGGGGGGGTAGTCAGCCCCAGCATTTT. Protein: CASSPGGGSQPQHF.

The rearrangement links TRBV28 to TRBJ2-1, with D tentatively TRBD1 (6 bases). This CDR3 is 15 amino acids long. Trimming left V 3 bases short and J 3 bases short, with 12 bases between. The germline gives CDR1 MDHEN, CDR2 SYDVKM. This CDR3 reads CASSLRQGNYNEQFF. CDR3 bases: TGTGCCAGCAGTTTGAGGCAGGGGAACTACAATGAGCAGTTCTTC. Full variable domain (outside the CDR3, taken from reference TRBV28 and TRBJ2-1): DVKVTQSSRYLVKRTGEKVFLECVQDMDHENMFWYRQDPGLGLRLIYFSYDVKMKEKGDIPEGYSVSREKKERFSLILESASTNQTSMYLCASSLRQGNYNEQFFGPGTRLTVL.